These 17 T cell receptor beta chains were sequenced from one sample in a study of technical replicates of blood from several donors. The repertoire was sequenced with immunoSEQ multiplex PCR; TCRdb's copy has only in-frame clones and lacks some. This table has about 98,000 clones, nearly 97% appearing once. The specimen was T cells isolated from PBMCs. All receptors derive from a human donor in good health.

The V and J genes are TRBV11-2 and TRBJ2-7; the match to TRBD2 covers 10 bases. Germline loops: CDR1 SGHAT, CDR2 FQNNGV. Trimming took 5 bases from V and 2 from J; bases not matched to a gene: 6. This CDR3 region has 15 residues. This CDR3 is CASSGGLAETYEQYF. As DNA, the CDR3 is TGTGCCAGCAGCGGAGGACTAGCGGAGACCTACGAGCAGTACTTC. Full variable domain (remainder filled in from reference TRBV11-2 and TRBJ2-7): EAGVAQSPRYKIIEKRQSVAFWCNPISGHATLYWYQQILGQGPKLLIQFQNNGVVDDSQLPKDRFSAERLKGVDSTLKIQPAKLEDSAVYLCASSGGLAETYEQYFGPGTRLTVT.

To note about this clone: One junction end does not reproduce the germline sequence, and a read error may be involved. This chain joins TRBV30 and TRBJ2-5; TRBD2 matches 7 bases. Germline V CDR1 and CDR2: GTSNPN, SVGIG (reference sequence). The CDR3 contains 12 residues. In nucleotides, the CDR3 is TGTGCCTTGACCGGGGGGAGGGAGACCCGGTACTTC. It encodes CALTGGRETRYF. Together with reference TRBV30 and TRBJ2-5, the CDR3 gives the full variable domain: SQTIHQWPATLVQPVGSPLSLECTVEGTSNPNLYWYRQAAGRGLQLLFYSVGIGQISSEVPQNLSASRPQDRQFILSSKKLLLSDSGFYLCALTGGRETRYFGPGTRLLVL.

The rearrangement links TRBV25-1 to TRBJ2-1, with TRBD2 identical over 9 bases. V trimming: 10 bases; J trimming: 0 bases; junction bases outside the gene matches: 4. The CDR3 is made up of 14 amino acids. From germline, CDR1 is MGHDK and CDR2 SYGVNS. In DNA, the CDR3 is TGTGCCACCCAAGCGGGGGGCTCCTACAATGAGCAGTTCTTC. Amino acids: CATQAGGSYNEQFF.

The V call is TRBV15, the J call TRBJ2-3; no reliable D call. Per germline, CDR1 LNHNV and CDR2 YYDKDF (reference sequence). V was clipped by 4 bases and J by 3 bases, with 20 bases between them. This CDR3 is built from 17 residues. The CDR3 DNA sequence: TGTGCCACCAGCACCCGGCTTAAGAATGGAGTGACAGATACGCAGTATTTT. Residues: CATSTRLKNGVTDTQYF.

This clone was observed a handful of times. As DNA, the CDR3 is TGCGCCAGCAGCCTGGAGTCCGGGACTGCGAATGGCTACACCTTC. The encoded protein is CASSLESGTANGYTF. This chain links TRBV5-1 with TRBJ1-2, with D possibly being TRBD1 (5 bases). In germline, CDR1 is SGHRS, CDR2 YFSETQ. This CDR3 spans 15 amino acids. Trimming took 4 bases from V and 6 from J, leaving 19 bases between them.

V usage is TRBV6-6 and J usage is TRBJ2-6; D not resolved. Germline values: CDR1 MNHNY, CDR2 SVGAGI (reference sequence). The CDR3 length is 15 residues. The germline V and J ends were trimmed by 1 base and 2 bases, with 6 bases remaining between them. This CDR3 reads CASSYLAPGANVLTF. As DNA, the CDR3 is TGTGCCAGCAGTTACTTGGCCCCTGGGGCCAACGTCCTGACTTTC.

The CDR3 protein is CASSGTEYEQYF. The CDR3 nucleotides are TGTGCCAGCAGCGGCACTGAATACGAGCAGTACTTC. The chain joins TRBV9 to TRBJ2-7; D is unclear. CDR1 is SGDLS and CDR2 is YYNGEE in the germline V gene. The CDR3 runs to 12 residues. The germline V and J ends were trimmed by 3 bases and 4 bases, with 8 bases remaining between them.

In its sample, this clone was seen a few times. J is TRBJ1-5 and V is TRBV28, with TRBD1 as a possible D gene (5 bases). Trimming pared 5 bases from V and 7 bases from J, leaving 15 bases between. Germline CDR1 is MDHEN and CDR2 is SYDVKM. The CDR3 contains 14 residues. In DNA form, the CDR3 reads TGTGCCAGCAGTATCCGAAGGGGCTGGCAGCCCCAGCATTTT. Its translation: CASSIRRGWQPQHF. Full variable domain (remainder filled in from reference TRBV28 and TRBJ1-5): DVKVTQSSRYLVKRTGEKVFLECVQDMDHENMFWYRQDPGLGLRLIYFSYDVKMKEKGDIPEGYSVSREKKERFSLILESASTNQTSMYLCASSIRRGWQPQHFGDGTRLSIL.

The CDR3 reads CSVARESEKLFF. The DNA for the CDR3 is TGCAGCGTTGCTAGGGAGAGTGAAAAACTGTTTTTT. The V call is TRBV29-1, the J call TRBJ1-4; D gene ambiguous. Germline V gene sequence: CDR1 SQVTM, CDR2 ANQGSEA. V dropped 4 bases and J dropped 7 bases, with 10 bases sitting between them. The CDR3 contains 12 residues.

The chain combines TRBV6-1 with TRBJ2-7, with TRBD2 matching over 10 bases. The length of the CDR3 is 13 residues. Germline values: CDR1 MNHNS, CDR2 SASEGT. The junction had 4 bases not matched to a gene; V was cut back by 5 bases and J by 6 bases. DNA for the CDR3: TGTGCCAGCAGTAGCGGGGGGGCGTCCGAGCAGTACTTC. Protein product: CASSSGGASEQYF.

As DNA, the CDR3 is TGTGCCAGCAGTCTCGAACAGGGCCATAGCAATCAGCCCCAGCATTTT. Its translation: CASSLEQGHSNQPQHF. The V and J genes are TRBV2 and TRBJ1-5; perhaps TRBD1 as D (6 bases). Germline CDR1 is SNHLY and CDR2 is FYNNEI. This CDR3 contains 16 residues. Trimming stripped 5 bases from V and 0 bases from J, with 14 bases between.

The V gene is TRBV2, the J gene TRBJ1-2; no definite D call. V was shortened by 3 bases and J by 0 bases, with 17 bases between the two germline ends. Germline CDR1 SNHLY, CDR2 FYNNEI. The CDR3 is 17 residues long. CDR3 amino acids: CASSESSRPDTNYGYTF. The CDR3 nucleotides read TGTGCCAGCAGTGAGAGTTCTAGGCCGGATACTAACTATGGCTACACCTTC.

The J gene is TRBJ1-2, the V gene TRBV6-1, with D maybe TRBD1 (6 bases). Deletions cut 7 bases from V and 2 bases from J, with 11 bases between. Germline V gene lookup returns CDR1 MNHNS and CDR2 SASEGT. The CDR3 spans 13 residues. CDR3 in DNA: TGTGCCAGCAACGATGACAGGAACTATGGCTACACCTTC. This encodes CASNDDRNYGYTF.

Only one count was recorded for this clone. The V call is TRBV2, the J call TRBJ2-2; D possibly corresponds to TRBD2 (5 bases). Between the trimmed V and J ends, which lost 5 bases and 6 bases, there was a span of 7 bases. The CDR3 sequence is 12 residues long. CDR1 SNHLY and CDR2 FYNNEI come from the germline V gene. The CDR3: CASSWESGELFF. CDR3 DNA sequence: TGTGCCAGCAGTTGGGAGTCCGGGGAGCTGTTTTTT.

This sequence joins TRBV5-5 and TRBJ1-5; 7 bases match TRBD1. This CDR3 contains 16 residues. The germline V gene encodes CDR1 SGHKS and CDR2 YYEKEE (reference sequence). With V trimmed by 0 bases and J by 9 bases, 12 bases remained unmatched. In DNA, the CDR3 is TGTGCCAGCAGCTTGGGACAGGGTTTAGGTGACGTGCCCCAGCATTTT. This codes for CASSLGQGLGDVPQHF.

The V and J genes are TRBV19 and TRBJ1-5, with TRBD1 matching 7 bases. V was pared by 5 bases and J by 1 base, with 20 bases of the junction left unmatched. Germline V lookup: CDR1 LNHDA, CDR2 SQIVND (reference sequence). The CDR3 is 20 amino acids. CDR3 sequence: CASSPTLWTGLSHSNQPQHF. DNA for the CDR3: TGTGCCAGTAGTCCTACCCTTTGGACAGGTTTAAGCCACAGCAATCAGCCCCAGCATTTT.

J is TRBJ1-2 and V is TRBV6-1; 9 bases map to TRBD1. J lost 5 bases, V lost 8 bases, and 12 bases had no gene match. The CDR3 extends over 15 amino acids. The germline V gene encodes CDR1 MNHNS and CDR2 SASEGT. CDR3 residues: CASPSIPGTGYGYTF. In DNA, the CDR3 is TGTGCCAGCCCGTCGATTCCCGGGACAGGGTATGGCTACACCTTC.